Following are 22 T cell receptor beta chains from one sample sequenced in a study of beta chain features in type 1 diabetes. Regarding the study as a whole: In every one of the four CD4+ subsets, TCRB CDR3s were moderately but significantly shorter in Type 1 diabetes patients.

These receptors' targets are unknown. Every isolated RNA sample was fully reverse transcribed, so sequencing captured expressed TCRB transcripts. Produced via immunoSEQ multiplex PCR; TCRdb's table is partial and in-frame only. The sample carries over 120,000 clones, about an eighth recorded once. Sequenced sample: central memory CD4+ T cells from blood. The source of these receptors is a man younger than 30 with type 1 diabetes.

The chain uses TRBV7-2 and TRBJ1-4; a possible D gene is TRBD1 (5 bases). V was pared by 5 bases and J by 10 bases, with 14 bases between. The CDR3 length is 13 residues. The germline CDR1 and CDR2 sequences are SGHTA and FQGNSA. The CDR3 reads CASSIGTVGKLFF. The CDR3 nucleotides read TGTGCCAGCAGCATCGGGACGGTGGGAAAACTGTTTTTT.

This clone was detected a few times. The chain combines TRBV28 with TRBJ1-5, with 9 bases that match TRBD1. The junction had 6 bases not matched to a gene; V was cut back by 6 bases and J by 3 bases. This CDR3 has 15 residues. CDR1 and CDR2 (germline): MDHEN, SYDVKM. The CDR3 region is CASSQQGALNQPQHF. In nucleotides, the CDR3 is TGTGCCAGCAGCCAACAGGGGGCTCTCAATCAGCCCCAGCATTTT.

The rearrangement joins TRBV2 to TRBJ2-3, with TRBD2 matching 8 bases. V dropped 2 bases and J dropped 7; count of bases not matched to a gene: 17. The length of the CDR3 is 18 residues. Germline values: CDR1 SNHLY, CDR2 FYNNEI. In nucleotides, the CDR3 is TGTGCCAGCAGTGAAAATTCAAGCGGGAGCGGGGGAGTAAATACGCAGTATTTT. Protein product: CASSENSSGSGGVNTQYF.

Only a few counts were recorded for this clone. The chain carries TRBV2 and TRBJ1-6; possible D gene TRBD1, 6 bases. V lost 6 bases, J lost 8 bases, and 14 bases lay in between. Germline V gives CDR1 SNHLY, CDR2 FYNNEI. The CDR3 is made up of 14 amino acids. CDR3: CASSEQGTYSPLHF. In DNA, the CDR3 is TGTGCCAGCAGCGAACAGGGTACCTATTCACCCCTCCACTTT.

Only a few counts were recorded for this clone. The chain joins TRBV10-3 to TRBJ2-7; TRBD1 agrees at 7 bases. Germline V CDR1 and CDR2: ENHRY, SYGVKD. The junction had 4 bases not matched to a gene; V was cut back by 6 bases and J by 2 bases. CDR3 length: 13 amino acids. The CDR3 here is CAIRSGGTYEQYF. CDR3 sequence (DNA): TGTGCCATCAGGTCAGGGGGTACCTACGAGCAGTACTTC.

This clone was observed a handful of times. V usage is TRBV10-3 and J usage is TRBJ1-1, with a possible D match to TRBD1 (5 bases). CDR1 and CDR2 from the germline V gene are ENHRY and SYGVKD. V was trimmed by 11 bases and J by 0 bases, leaving 13 bases between them. The CDR3 loop spans 13 amino acids. The CDR3 is CALRQTLNTEAFF. The DNA for the CDR3 is TGTGCCTTAAGACAGACCTTGAACACTGAAGCTTTCTTT.

The gene calls are TRBV28 and TRBJ2-2; 9 bases line up with TRBD1. Trimming removed 1 base from V and 5 bases from J; junction bases left unmatched: 5. The CDR3 is 16 amino acids. From germline, CDR1 is MDHEN and CDR2 SYDVKM. This CDR3 is CASSLLGQGFTGELFF. Here the CDR3 DNA reads TGTGCCAGCAGTTTATTGGGACAGGGTTTTACCGGGGAGCTGTTTTTT.

Only a few counts were recorded for this clone. This chain connects TRBV7-6 to TRBJ2-5, with D perhaps TRBD1 (5 bases). Germline CDR1 SGHVS, CDR2 FNYEAQ. The CDR3 runs to 15 residues. V was clipped by 6 bases and J by 2 bases, with 16 bases between them. CDR3 amino acids: CASSWVGAVQETQYF. In nucleotides, the CDR3 is TGTGCCAGCAGTTGGGTAGGGGCGGTACAAGAGACCCAGTACTTC.

The chain carries TRBV4-2 and TRBJ1-4; TRBD1 might be the D (6 bases). The CDR3 contains 16 residues. Germline values: CDR1 LGHNA, CDR2 YNFKEQ. V was cut by 4 bases and J by 8 bases, with 20 bases left in between. CDR3: CASSPIIGGIEEKLFF. CDR3 nucleotide sequence: TGTGCCAGCAGCCCAATAATAGGGGGGATCGAGGAAAAACTGTTTTTT.

V is TRBV5-5 and J is TRBJ2-5, with D maybe TRBD1 (7 bases). The V end lost 4 bases, the J end lost 4 bases, and 14 bases lay between the germline ends. Germline CDR1 reads SGHKS; CDR2 reads YYEKEE (reference sequence). CDR3 length equals 14 residues. CDR3 amino acids: CASSRGTVGETQYF. The CDR3 DNA is TGTGCCAGCAGCCGCGGGACAGTAGGAGAGACCCAGTACTTC.

This sequence joins TRBV11-3 and TRBJ2-3; TRBD1 matches 7 bases. The CDR3 is made up of 15 amino acids. Germline-derived CDR1 and CDR2 are SGHNT and YENEEA. Germline trimming cut 3 bases from V and 3 bases from J; bases unmatched to any gene: 6. CDR3: CASSFGQAKTDTQYF. CDR3 DNA sequence: TGTGCCAGCAGCTTCGGACAGGCAAAGACAGATACGCAGTATTTT.

This clone was recorded at least ten times. The chain combines TRBV4-1 with TRBJ1-4, with 7 bases fitting TRBD1. This CDR3 is 15 amino acids long. Germline-derived CDR1 and CDR2 are MGHRA and YSYEKL. The junction had 10 bases not matched to a gene; V was cut back by 6 bases and J by 6 bases. CDR3 residues: CASSPSGQDYEKLFF. For the CDR3, the DNA is TGCGCCAGCAGTCCCTCAGGACAGGACTATGAAAAACTGTTTTTT.

This clone was counted ten times or more. The gene calls are TRBV29-1 and TRBJ2-2; no clear D gene. V was pared by 6 bases and J by 4 bases, with 12 bases between. From germline, CDR1 is SQVTM and CDR2 ANQGSEA. The CDR3 is 13 amino acids. This chain's CDR3 is CSVREEATGELFF. The CDR3 DNA reads as TGCAGCGTCAGAGAAGAGGCCACCGGGGAGCTGTTTTTT.

This clone was seen a few times. The rearrangement uses TRBV2 and TRBJ2-5, with 8 bases lining up with TRBD2. The CDR3 sequence is 16 residues long. The V gene end was trimmed by 8 bases and the J gene end by 1 base; junction bases not matched to a gene: 12. Looked up from germline, CDR1 is SNHLY and CDR2 is FYNNEI. The CDR3 reads CASGMRSGGIQETQYF. CDR3 coding DNA: TGTGCCAGCGGAATGAGGAGCGGGGGAATCCAAGAGACCCAGTACTTC.

This clone was seen more than once but under ten times. This rearrangement joins TRBV28 to TRBJ1-2; weak D call: TRBD1 (5 bases). With 6 bases removed from V and 2 bases from J, the gap between germline ends came to 19 bases. This CDR3 is built from 16 residues. In germline, CDR1 is MDHEN, CDR2 SYDVKM. For the CDR3, the DNA is TGTGCCAGCAGGCCGTTCTGGGGCAGGGAGAACTATGGCTACACCTTC. Amino acid sequence: CASRPFWGRENYGYTF.

The chain recombines TRBV29-1 with TRBJ1-1; the D gene is possibly TRBD1 (6 bases). Trimming pared 4 bases from V and 8 bases from J, leaving 11 bases between. Germline CDR1 reads SQVTM; CDR2 reads ANQGSEA. The CDR3 extends over 11 amino acids. CDR3 in amino acids: CSVAQGGEAFF. The CDR3 region has the DNA TGCAGCGTTGCACAGGGCGGGGAAGCTTTCTTT.

The table lists this clone with a few counts. The rearrangement uses TRBV4-1 and TRBJ2-3; D is undetermined. This CDR3 comprises 14 residues. V shed 4 bases and J shed 3 bases, with 11 bases lying between them. Germline CDR1 MGHRA, CDR2 YSYEKL. CDR3 in DNA: TGCGCCAGCAGCCTTGATTCGAGGACAGATACGCAGTATTTT. Protein sequence: CASSLDSRTDTQYF.

The chain uses TRBV30 and TRBJ1-2, with TRBD1 matching over 7 bases. The CDR3 is 13 residues long. V lost 2 bases and J lost 7; bases outside the gene matches: 7. Germline CDR1 and CDR2: GTSNPN and SVGIG (reference sequence). The CDR3 reads CAWSPQTGSGYTF. The CDR3 nucleotides read TGTGCCTGGAGTCCCCAGACAGGGTCTGGCTACACCTTC. Drawing the rest from reference TRBV30 and TRBJ1-2, the complete variable domain is SQTIHQWPATLVQPVGSPLSLECTVEGTSNPNLYWYRQAAGRGLQLLFYSVGIGQISSEVPQNLSASRPQDRQFILSSKKLLLSDSGFYLCAWSPQTGSGYTFGSGTRLTVV.

The chain employs TRBV30 and TRBJ1-2; D gene ambiguous. V dropped 0 bases and J dropped 8 bases, with 13 bases sitting between them. The germline gives CDR1 GTSNPN, CDR2 SVGIG (reference sequence). The CDR3 totals 13 residues. The CDR3 nucleotides are TGTGCCTGGAGTGTAAATCCAGGAGGGGGCTACACCTTC. This translates into CAWSVNPGGGYTF. Complete variable domain (other parts from reference TRBV30 and TRBJ1-2): SQTIHQWPATLVQPVGSPLSLECTVEGTSNPNLYWYRQAAGRGLQLLFYSVGIGQISSEVPQNLSASRPQDRQFILSSKKLLLSDSGFYLCAWSVNPGGGYTFGSGTRLTVV.

The chain employs TRBV6-5 and TRBJ2-1; 7 bases fit TRBD2. The V gene's germline CDR1 is MNHEY and CDR2 SVGAGI. Trimming took 7 bases from V and 5 from J; bases not matched to a gene: 2. The CDR3 totals 12 residues. The CDR3 reads CASKLADNEQFF. CDR3 bases: TGTGCCAGCAAGCTAGCGGACAATGAGCAGTTCTTC.

This chain uses TRBV29-1 with TRBJ1-1, with TRBD1 matching 7 bases. Per the germline V gene, CDR1 is SQVTM and CDR2 is ANQGSEA. The V gene end was trimmed by 4 bases and the J gene end by 3 bases; junction bases not matched to a gene: 11. This CDR3 spans 15 amino acids. CDR3 residues: CSVGEGGASHTEAFF. The CDR3 coding sequence is TGCAGCGTTGGAGAAGGGGGCGCTTCCCACACTGAAGCTTTCTTT.

The CDR3 nucleotides read TGCAGCGTTGACCCCCCCGCGAACACTGAAGCTTTCTTT. It encodes CSVDPPANTEAFF. V gene TRBV29-1 combines with J gene TRBJ1-1; the D is unclear. The CDR3 is 13 residues long. Trimming left V 3 bases short and J 1 base short, with 9 bases between. Germline CDR1 reads SQVTM; CDR2 reads ANQGSEA.